Below, 15 T cell receptor beta chains from the same sample are listed, as sequenced in a study of PD-1 blockade in classical Hodgkin lymphoma. Each and every patient relapsed after autologous stem cell transplantation, and patients got differing brentuximab vedotin exposure. Here immunoSEQ multiplex PCR was the method, and the copy in TCRdb shows in-frame clones only, minus some. This table has 80,000 to 100,000 clones, about four fifths appearing once. The material was peripheral blood mononuclear cells (PBMCs), obtained before the second cycle of nivolumab. These receptors originate from a human donor with classical Hodgkin lymphoma.

The chain combines TRBV5-1 with TRBJ2-5; D possibly corresponds to TRBD1 (6 bases). The germline V gene encodes CDR1 SGHRS and CDR2 YFSETQ. Trimming took off 4 bases at V and 3 bases at J, with 10 bases between the two ends. This CDR3 contains 13 residues. CDR3 in DNA: TGCGCCAGCAGCCAATGGACAGAAGAGACCCAGTACTTC. It yields the protein CASSQWTEETQYF.

This rearrangement joins TRBV10-3 to TRBJ2-5, with 8 positions matching TRBD2. The CDR3 runs to 16 residues. V shed 2 bases, J shed 4 bases, and the junction held 9 bases outside the gene matches. The germline gives CDR1 ENHRY, CDR2 SYGVKD. The CDR3 nucleotides read TGTGCCATCAGTGAGGCTAAGACTAGCGTCTCAGAGACCCAGTACTTC. Its protein is CAISEAKTSVSETQYF.

The chain joins TRBV2 to TRBJ2-3; D gene ambiguous. Germline loops: CDR1 SNHLY, CDR2 FYNNEI. The germline V and J ends were trimmed by 1 base and 4 bases, with 12 bases remaining between them. The CDR3 sequence is 15 residues long. CDR3 region: CASSEVSFAPDTQYF. In DNA, the CDR3 is TGTGCCAGCAGTGAAGTTAGCTTCGCACCAGATACGCAGTATTTT.

V usage is TRBV9 and J usage is TRBJ2-1; perhaps TRBD1 as D (5 bases). The CDR3 runs to 21 residues. The germline V gene has CDR1 SGDLS and CDR2 YYNGEE. V was shortened by 0 bases and J by 0 bases, with 25 bases between the two germline ends. The CDR3 DNA reads TGTGCCAGCAGCGTAGCTCGCGACAGTCGTCATCAACTGAGCTCCTACAATGAGCAGTTCTTC. This codes for CASSVARDSRHQLSSYNEQFF.

The genes are TRBV21-1 and TRBJ2-1. TRBV21-1 constitutes a pseudogene. The CDR3 has 9 residues. In DNA, the CDR3 is TGTGCCGGAAACAATGAGCAGTTCTTC. It translates to CAGNNEQFF.

The chain uses TRBV7-2 and TRBJ1-1; weak D call: TRBD1 (6 bases). Looked up from germline, CDR1 is SGHTA and CDR2 is FQGNSA. The CDR3 totals 14 residues. V lost 6 bases and J lost 4, with 15 bases in between. The chain's CDR3 is CASSPGGGSTEAFF. The CDR3 DNA reads TGTGCCAGCAGTCCCGGAGGGGGGAGCACTGAAGCTTTCTTT. Full variable domain (rest looked up from reference TRBV7-2 and TRBJ1-1): GAGVSQSPSNKVTEKGKDVELRCDPISGHTALYWYRQSLGQGLEFLIYFQGNSAPDKSGLPSDRFSAERTGGSVSTLTIQRTQQEDSAVYLCASSPGGGSTEAFFGQGTRLTVV.

The chain has TRBV5-1 and TRBJ2-2; 12 bases agree with TRBD2. In germline, CDR1 is SGHRS, CDR2 YFSETQ. CDR3 length: 16 amino acids. Trimming cost V 4 bases and J 5 bases; bases outside gene matches: 6. CDR3 in amino acids: CASSPAGTSGTGELFF. In DNA, the CDR3 is TGCGCCAGCAGCCCGGCCGGGACTAGCGGGACCGGGGAGCTGTTTTTT.

The rearrangement uses TRBV28 and TRBJ2-6; possible D gene TRBD1, 5 bases. V was pared by 5 bases and J by 1 base, with 9 bases between. CDR3 length: 15 amino acids. The germline V gene has CDR1 MDHEN and CDR2 SYDVKM. In DNA form, the CDR3 reads TGTGCCAGCAGTCCCCAGGGTTCTGGGGCCAACGTCCTGACTTTC. This gives the protein CASSPQGSGANVLTF.

The rearrangement uses TRBV6-1 and TRBJ2-1, with D perhaps given as TRBD1 or TRBD2 (5 bases each). With 2 bases removed from V and 5 bases from J, the gap between germline ends came to 13 bases. CDR1 and CDR2 (germline): MNHNS, SASEGT. CDR3 length: 15 residues. CDR3: CASSELKGPHNEQFF. The DNA for the CDR3 is TGTGCCAGCAGTGAATTGAAGGGACCCCACAATGAGCAGTTCTTC.

The V gene is TRBV10-3, the J gene TRBJ1-1; D uncertain. V lost 3 bases, J lost 0 bases, and 5 bases lay in between. The CDR3 has 13 residues. The V gene's germline CDR1 is ENHRY and CDR2 SYGVKD. CDR3 nucleotides: TGTGCCATCAGTGACCTTATGAACACTGAAGCTTTCTTT. Its translation: CAISDLMNTEAFF.

This clone was detected only once. This chain links TRBV7-7 with TRBJ2-6; a possible D gene is TRBD1 (7 bases). CDR1 SSHAT and CDR2 FNYEAQ come from the germline V gene (reference sequence). The CDR3 extends over 15 amino acids. V was cut by 6 bases and J by 1 base, with 10 bases left in between. The DNA for the CDR3 is TGTGCCAGCAGTCCAGGGGGGTCTGGGGCCAACGTCCTGACTTTC. As protein: CASSPGGSGANVLTF.

The J gene is TRBJ2-7, the V gene TRBV5-1; 9 bases line up with TRBD2. Trimming at V came to 0 bases and at J to 7 bases, leaving 14 bases not matched to a gene. CDR1 is SGHRS, CDR2 YFSETQ, per germline. This CDR3 region has 17 residues. The CDR3 loop reads CASSLDRSGRYSREQYF. The CDR3 DNA reads as TGCGCCAGCAGCTTGGACCGGAGCGGGAGGTACTCAAGAGAGCAGTACTTC.

This chain connects TRBV6-5 to TRBJ1-4; possible D gene TRBD1, 6 bases. Germline V CDR1 and CDR2: MNHEY, SVGAGI. This CDR3 has 14 amino acids. Trimming pared 5 bases from V and 2 bases from J, leaving 9 bases between. The CDR3 DNA reads as TGTGCCAGCAGTAAGACAGGCACTAATGAAAAACTGTTTTTT. Translation: CASSKTGTNEKLFF.

This clone was picked up a small number of times. V is TRBV28 and J is TRBJ2-7; no firm D call. The CDR3 loop spans 11 amino acids. Germline CDR1 MDHEN, CDR2 SYDVKM. The V end lost 10 bases, the J end lost 7 bases, and 14 bases lay between the germline ends. The CDR3 sequence: CATSVPTEQYF. The CDR3 DNA reads as TGTGCCACATCGGTCCCCACAGAGCAGTACTTC.

This clone was detected once. The CDR3: CASSLSGDRAYNEQFF. CDR3 sequence (DNA): TGTGCCAGCAGCTTATCCGGGGACAGGGCCTACAATGAGCAGTTCTTC. The chain couples TRBV5-5 to TRBJ2-1, with 9 positions matching TRBD1. Germline loops: CDR1 SGHKS, CDR2 YYEKEE (reference sequence). The CDR3 totals 16 residues. V shed 2 bases, J shed 2 bases, and the junction held 5 bases outside the gene matches. Full variable domain (missing parts from reference TRBV5-5 and TRBJ2-1): DAGVTQSPTHLIKTRGQQVTLRCSPISGHKSVSWYQQVLGQGPQFIFQYYEKEERGRGNFPDRFSARQFPNYSSELNVNALLLGDSALYLCASSLSGDRAYNEQFFGPGTRLTVL.